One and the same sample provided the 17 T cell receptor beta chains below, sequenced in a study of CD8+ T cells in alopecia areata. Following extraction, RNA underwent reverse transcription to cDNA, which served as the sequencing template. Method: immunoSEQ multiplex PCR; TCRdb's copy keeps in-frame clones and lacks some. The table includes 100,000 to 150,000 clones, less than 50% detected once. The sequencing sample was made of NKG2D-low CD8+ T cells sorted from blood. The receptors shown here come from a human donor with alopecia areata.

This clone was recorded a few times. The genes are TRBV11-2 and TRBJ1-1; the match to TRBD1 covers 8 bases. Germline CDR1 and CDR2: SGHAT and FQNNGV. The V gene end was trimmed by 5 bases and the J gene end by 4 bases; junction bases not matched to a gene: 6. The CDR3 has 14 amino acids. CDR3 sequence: CASSTGTGGTEAFF. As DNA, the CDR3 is TGTGCCAGCAGCACTGGCACAGGGGGCACTGAAGCTTTCTTT.

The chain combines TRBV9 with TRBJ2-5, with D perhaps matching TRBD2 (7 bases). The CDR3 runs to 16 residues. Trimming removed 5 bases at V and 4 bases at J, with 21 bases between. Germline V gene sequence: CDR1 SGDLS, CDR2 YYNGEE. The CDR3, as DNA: TGTGCCAGCAGTCCCTTTTCTTCGGGGGGCCCAGAGACCCAGTACTTC. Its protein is CASSPFSSGGPETQYF.

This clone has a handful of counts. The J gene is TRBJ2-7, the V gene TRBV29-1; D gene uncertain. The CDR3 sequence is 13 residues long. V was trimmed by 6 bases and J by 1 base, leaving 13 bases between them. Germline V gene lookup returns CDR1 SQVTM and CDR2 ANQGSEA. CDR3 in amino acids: CSVATTRSYEQYF. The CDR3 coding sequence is TGCAGCGTGGCTACCACCAGATCCTACGAGCAGTACTTC.

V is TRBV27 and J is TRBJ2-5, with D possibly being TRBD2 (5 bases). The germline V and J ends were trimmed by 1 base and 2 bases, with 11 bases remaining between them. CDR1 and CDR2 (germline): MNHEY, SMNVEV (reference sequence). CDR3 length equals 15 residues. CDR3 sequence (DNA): TGTGCCAGCAGTTTATACGGCGGGCAGCAAGAGACCCAGTACTTC. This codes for CASSLYGGQQETQYF.

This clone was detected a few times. DNA for the CDR3: TGCAGCGTCGGGACTGGACTTTTTGGGACCCAGTACTTC. This translates into CSVGTGLFGTQYF. V gene TRBV29-1 combines with J gene TRBJ2-5, with D possibly matching TRBD2 (6 bases). Trimming cost V 6 bases and J 7 bases, with 18 bases left between them. CDR1 is SQVTM and CDR2 is ANQGSEA in the germline V gene. The CDR3 sequence is 13 residues long.

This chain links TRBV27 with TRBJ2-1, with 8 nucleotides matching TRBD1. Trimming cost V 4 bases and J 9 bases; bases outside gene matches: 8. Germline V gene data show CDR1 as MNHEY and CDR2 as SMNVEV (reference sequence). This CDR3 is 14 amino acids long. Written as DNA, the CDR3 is TGTGCCAGCAGTTACCAAGGACAGGGAGTTGAGCAGTTCTTC. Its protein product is CASSYQGQGVEQFF.

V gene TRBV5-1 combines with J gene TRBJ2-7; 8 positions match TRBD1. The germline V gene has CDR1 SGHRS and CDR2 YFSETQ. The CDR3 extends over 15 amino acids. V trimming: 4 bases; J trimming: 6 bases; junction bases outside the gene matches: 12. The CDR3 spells CASSPQDREASEQYF. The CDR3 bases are TGCGCCAGCAGCCCTCAGGACAGGGAAGCTTCCGAGCAGTACTTC.

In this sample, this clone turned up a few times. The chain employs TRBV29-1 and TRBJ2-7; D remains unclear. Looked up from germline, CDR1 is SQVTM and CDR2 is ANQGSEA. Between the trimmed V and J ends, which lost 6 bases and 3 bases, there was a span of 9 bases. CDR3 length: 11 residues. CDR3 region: CSVTANYEQYF. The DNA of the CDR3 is TGCAGCGTAACAGCGAACTACGAGCAGTACTTC.

The CDR3 is CASSPGQLNQPQHF. CDR3 DNA sequence: TGTGCCAGCAGCCCCGGCCAGCTCAATCAGCCCCAGCATTTT. The chain links TRBV28 to TRBJ1-5, with D hard to call. Germline lookup yields CDR1 MDHEN and CDR2 SYDVKM. Trimming cost V 6 bases and J 3 bases, with 12 bases left between them. The CDR3 sequence is 14 residues long.

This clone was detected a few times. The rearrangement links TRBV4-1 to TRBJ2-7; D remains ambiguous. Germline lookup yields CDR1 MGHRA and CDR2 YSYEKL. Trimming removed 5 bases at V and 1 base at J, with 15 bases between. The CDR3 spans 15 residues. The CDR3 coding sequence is TGCGCCAGCAGCGAAAGAGTAGGGATATCCTACGAGCAGTACTTC. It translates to CASSERVGISYEQYF.

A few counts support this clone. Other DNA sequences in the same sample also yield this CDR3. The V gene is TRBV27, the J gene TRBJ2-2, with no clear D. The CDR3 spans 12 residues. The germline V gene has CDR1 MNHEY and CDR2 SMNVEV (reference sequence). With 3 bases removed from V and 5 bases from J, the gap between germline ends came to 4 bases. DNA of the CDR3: TGTGCCAGCAGTTTGAGGACCGGGGAGCTGTTTTTT. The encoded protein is CASSLRTGELFF.

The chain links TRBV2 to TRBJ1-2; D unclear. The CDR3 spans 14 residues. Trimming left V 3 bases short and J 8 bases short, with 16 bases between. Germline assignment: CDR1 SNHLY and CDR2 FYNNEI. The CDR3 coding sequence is TGTGCCAGCAGTGACCTTGACTCGCTATGGGGCTACACCTTC. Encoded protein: CASSDLDSLWGYTF.

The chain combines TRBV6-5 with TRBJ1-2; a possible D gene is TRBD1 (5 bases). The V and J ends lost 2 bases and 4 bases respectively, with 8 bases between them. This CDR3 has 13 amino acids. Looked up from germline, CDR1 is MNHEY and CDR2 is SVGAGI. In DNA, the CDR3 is TGTGCCAGCAGTTACCAGGGAAGCTATGGCTACACCTTC. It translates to CASSYQGSYGYTF.

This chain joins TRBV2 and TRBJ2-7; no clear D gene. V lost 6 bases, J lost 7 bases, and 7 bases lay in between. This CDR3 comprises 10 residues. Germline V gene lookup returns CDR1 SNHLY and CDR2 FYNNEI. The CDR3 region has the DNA TGTGCCAGCAGGGGCTGGGAGCAGTACTTC. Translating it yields CASRGWEQYF.

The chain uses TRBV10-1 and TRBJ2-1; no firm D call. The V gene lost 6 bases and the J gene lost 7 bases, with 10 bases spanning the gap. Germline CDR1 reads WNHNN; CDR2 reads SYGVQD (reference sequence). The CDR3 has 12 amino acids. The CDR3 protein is CASSPSLNEQFF. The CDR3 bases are TGCGCCAGCAGCCCCTCTCTTAATGAGCAGTTCTTC.

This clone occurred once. CDR3 in DNA: TGCGCCAGCAGCACCACCCTCTCTAAAGATGAGCAGTTCTTC. This encodes CASSTTLSKDEQFF. V and J are TRBV4-1 and TRBJ2-1; no definite D call. Trimming shortened V by 5 bases and J by 8 bases, and 16 bases separated the two germline ends. Germline assignment: CDR1 MGHRA and CDR2 YSYEKL. The CDR3 spans 14 residues.

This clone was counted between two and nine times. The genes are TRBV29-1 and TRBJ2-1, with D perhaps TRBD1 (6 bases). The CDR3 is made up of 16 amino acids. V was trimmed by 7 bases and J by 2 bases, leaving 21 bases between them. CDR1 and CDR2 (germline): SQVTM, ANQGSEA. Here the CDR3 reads CSAQGSTHSTYNEQFF. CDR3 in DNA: TGCAGCGCGCAGGGGTCCACGCATTCGACCTACAATGAGCAGTTCTTC.